These 23 T cell receptor beta chains came from one sample sequenced in a study of shared clonotypes between healthy human individuals. Clones were read by immunoSEQ multiplex PCR, and TCRdb kept only the in-frame ones, dropping some. The repertoire holds 780,000 or so clones, with about two thirds as singletons. Source material: memory CD4+ T cells sorted from blood. Subset specified: CD45RA-negative fraction. The receptors were gathered from a woman aged 25 to 39 in good health.

The gene calls are TRBV12-5 and TRBJ2-1; D tentatively reads TRBD1 or TRBD2 (5 bases each). The germline V gene encodes CDR1 LGHNT and CDR2 FRNRAP. This CDR3 is built from 13 residues. V was trimmed by 7 bases and J by 4 bases, leaving 11 bases between them. CDR3 DNA: TGTGCTAGTGCCGAGGGACGGTACAATGAGCAGTTCTTC. Translation gives CASAEGRYNEQFF.

This clone showed up just once. The genes are TRBV7-2 and TRBJ2-7; D perhaps matches TRBD1 (6 bases). Germline V CDR1 and CDR2: SGHTA, FQGNSA. The CDR3 length is 13 residues. V gave up 3 bases and J gave up 3 bases, with 9 bases separating them. CDR3 bases: TGTGCCAGCAGCTTCGGACAGAACTACGAGCAGTACTTC. It codes for CASSFGQNYEQYF.

The sample holds a few counts of this clone. This chain joins TRBV28 and TRBJ2-1; D is undetermined. The germline gives CDR1 MDHEN, CDR2 SYDVKM. Deletions cut 8 bases from V and 8 bases from J, with 13 bases between. The CDR3 length is 12 residues. CDR3: CASGPKPYEQFF. As DNA, the CDR3 is TGTGCCAGCGGACCGAAGCCATATGAGCAGTTCTTC.

The V and J genes are TRBV19 and TRBJ2-7; 7 positions match TRBD2. CDR3 size: 15 residues. The trim removed 7 bases at V and 0 bases at J, leaving 9 bases unmatched. Germline values: CDR1 LNHDA, CDR2 SQIVND (reference sequence). The CDR3 region has the DNA TGTGCCAGTACCCCTAGCGGCCCAAGCTCCTACGAGCAGTACTTC. Encoded protein: CASTPSGPSSYEQYF.

This rearrangement joins TRBV6-5 to TRBJ1-2, with TRBD1 matching over 7 bases. V lost 2 bases and J lost 7; bases outside the gene matches: 13. CDR1 and CDR2 from the germline V gene are MNHEY and SVGAGI. The CDR3 is made up of 16 amino acids. The CDR3 sequence: CASSYLQGGFWRGYTF. For the CDR3, the DNA is TGTGCCAGCAGTTACCTCCAGGGGGGGTTTTGGCGTGGCTACACCTTC.

A single count supports this clone. A much larger clone sits a single nucleotide away, making a read error possible. The same CDR3 arises from other DNA sequences in this sample as well. This sequence joins TRBV28 and TRBJ1-5; D is unclear. Looked up from germline, CDR1 is MDHEN and CDR2 is SYDVKM. Trimming took 3 bases from V and 3 from J, leaving 6 bases between them. This CDR3 has 13 amino acids. The CDR3 is CASSLYTNQPQHF. CDR3 bases: TGTGCCAGCAGTTTGTATACCAATCAGCCCCAGCATTTT.

About this clone itself: This sequence may be a read error, since a much larger clone differs from it by one base. Other DNA sequences in the sample encode the same CDR3. The genes are TRBV5-1 and TRBJ2-5; 8 nucleotides agree with TRBD1. V lost 4 bases to trimming and J lost 4 bases; unmatched junction nucleotides: 3. CDR1 and CDR2 (germline): SGHRS, YFSETQ. This CDR3 is 13 amino acids long. DNA for the CDR3: TGCGCCAGCAGCCTCGGACAGGGAGAGACCCAGTACTTC. This translates into CASSLGQGETQYF.

V usage is TRBV19 and J usage is TRBJ2-5; D tentatively reads TRBD1 or TRBD2 (6 bases each). CDR3 length equals 16 residues. Germline lookup yields CDR1 LNHDA and CDR2 SQIVND (reference sequence). Trimming left V 6 bases short and J 2 bases short, with 19 bases between. Here the CDR3 DNA reads TGTGCCAGTAGCAGAGGGGGTAGCGGAGAGCAAGAGACCCAGTACTTC. Translating gives CASSRGGSGEQETQYF.

The V call is TRBV14, the J call TRBJ2-3; 7 positions agree with TRBD2. V shed 0 bases and J 7 bases; nucleotides not matched to a gene: 10. The CDR3 extends over 16 amino acids. In germline, CDR1 is SGHDN, CDR2 FVKESK. This chain's CDR3 is CASSQELAPVMNTQYF. As DNA, the CDR3 is TGTGCCAGCAGCCAAGAACTAGCGCCGGTAATGAATACGCAGTATTTT.

A word on this clone: This may be a read error, as it is one base from a much larger clone. The chain uses TRBV2 and TRBJ2-3, with TRBD2 as a possible D gene (6 bases). CDR3 length: 12 amino acids. Looked up from germline, CDR1 is SNHLY and CDR2 is FYNNEI. V was clipped by 10 bases and J by 2 bases, with 10 bases between them. Written as DNA, the CDR3 is TGTGCCACCCGGGGGTCCACAGATACGCAGTATTTT. This sequence encodes CATRGSTDTQYF.

This clone came up a few times. V gene TRBV5-1 combines with J gene TRBJ2-7, with D possibly being TRBD1 or TRBD2 (5 bases each). This CDR3 contains 15 residues. V lost 0 bases and J 6 bases, leaving 16 bases between the germline ends. The germline V gene has CDR1 SGHRS and CDR2 YFSETQ. CDR3 in amino acids: CASSLVGTVDVEQYF. In nucleotides, the CDR3 is TGCGCCAGCAGCTTGGTGGGGACGGTTGACGTCGAGCAGTACTTC.

Points on this clone: The same CDR3 also results from other DNA sequences found in this sample. The V gene is TRBV29-1, the J gene TRBJ2-7; 13 positions agree with TRBD2. The CDR3 is made up of 14 amino acids. Germline values: CDR1 SQVTM, CDR2 ANQGSEA. V lost 4 bases and J lost 1; bases outside the gene matches: 1. CDR3 loop: CSVGLAGGSYEQYF. The CDR3 DNA reads as TGCAGCGTTGGACTAGCGGGAGGTTCCTACGAGCAGTACTTC.

CDR3 sequence reads: CASTPYSGRGNEQFF. CDR3 DNA: TGTGCCAGCACTCCATACAGCGGGAGAGGGAATGAGCAGTTCTTC. The V call is TRBV2, the J call TRBJ2-1; 8 bases map to TRBD2. After removal of 7 bases from V and 7 bases from J, the junction contained 12 bases not matched to a gene. The CDR3 contains 15 residues. The germline gives CDR1 SNHLY, CDR2 FYNNEI. The full variable domain, in which reference TRBV2 and TRBJ2-1 provide the parts outside the CDR3, is EPEVTQTPSHQVTQMGQEVILRCVPISNHLYFYWYRQILGQKVEFLVSFYNNEISEKSEIFDDQFSVERPDGSNFTLKIRSTKLEDSAMYFCASTPYSGRGNEQFFGPGTRLTVL.

V and J are TRBV11-3 and TRBJ1-1; no reliable D call. This CDR3 contains 14 residues. CDR1 and CDR2 from the germline V gene are SGHNT and YENEEA. Trimming took off 5 bases at V and 1 base at J, with 11 bases between the two ends. DNA for the CDR3: TGTGCCAGCAGCGTCGGACTGGAGAACACTGAAGCTTTCTTT. Encoded protein: CASSVGLENTEAFF.

The chain links TRBV10-2 to TRBJ2-7, with 10 bases aligning to TRBD2. Trimming at V came to 5 bases and at J to 6 bases, leaving 10 bases not matched to a gene. The CDR3 totals 15 residues. Per germline, CDR1 WSHSY and CDR2 SAAADI. CDR3 sequence reads: CASSQAGGPLGEQYF. For the CDR3, the DNA is TGCGCCAGCAGTCAAGCGGGAGGGCCTCTCGGCGAGCAGTACTTC.

This chain connects TRBV4-1 to TRBJ1-5; weak D call: TRBD1 (6 bases). V lost 0 bases and J 1 base, leaving 13 bases between the germline ends. The length of the CDR3 is 17 residues. Germline assignment: CDR1 MGHRA and CDR2 YSYEKL. CDR3 region: CASSQEPQGMSNQPQHF. DNA of the CDR3: TGCGCCAGCAGCCAAGAACCCCAGGGGATGAGCAATCAGCCCCAGCATTTT.

This clone is a singleton in its sample. V gene TRBV28 combines with J gene TRBJ2-7; D is possibly TRBD1 or TRBD2 (5 bases each). Germline V gives CDR1 MDHEN, CDR2 SYDVKM. Trimming removed 4 bases at V and 1 base at J, with 14 bases between. The CDR3 loop spans 15 amino acids. The CDR3 loop is CASSSGAAISYEQYF. The CDR3 DNA is TGTGCCAGCAGTTCCGGGGCGGCTATATCCTACGAGCAGTACTTC.

The chain is built from TRBV11-2 and TRBJ1-4; D is unclear. V was cut by 3 bases and J by 0 bases, with 14 bases left in between. CDR1 is SGHAT and CDR2 is FQNNGV in the germline V gene. This CDR3 region has 17 residues. CDR3 protein: CASSFGWRRATNEKLFF. CDR3 sequence (DNA): TGTGCCAGCAGCTTTGGTTGGAGAAGGGCAACTAATGAAAAACTGTTTTTT.

The rearrangement joins TRBV15 to TRBJ2-2, with D perhaps matching TRBD2 (5 bases). The germline V gene has CDR1 LNHNV and CDR2 YYDKDF (reference sequence). The CDR3 has 15 residues. V dropped 5 bases and J dropped 1 base, with 11 bases sitting between them. CDR3 DNA: TGTGCCACCAGCGCGAGGGTCGGGAACACCGGGGAGCTGTTTTTT. This translates into CATSARVGNTGELFF. The full variable domain, with the rest looked up from reference TRBV15 and TRBJ2-2, is DAMVIQNPRYQVTQFGKPVTLSCSQTLNHNVMYWYQQKSSQAPKLLFHYYDKDFNNEADTPDNFQSRRPNTSFCFLDIRSPGLGDTAMYLCATSARVGNTGELFFGEGSRLTVL.

V is TRBV7-8 and J is TRBJ2-7, with D uncertain. CDR1 is SGHVS, CDR2 FQNEAQ, per germline. The CDR3 has 13 residues. The V end lost 5 bases, the J end lost 2 bases, and 10 bases lay between the germline ends. CDR3 loop: CASSRTAPYEQYF. DNA of the CDR3: TGTGCCAGCAGCCGCACAGCACCCTACGAGCAGTACTTC.

This sequence joins TRBV28 and TRBJ1-5; weak D call: TRBD1 (5 bases). CDR3 length: 16 amino acids. CDR1 and CDR2 (germline): MDHEN, SYDVKM. Trimming removed 4 bases from V and 2 bases from J, with 15 bases in between. CDR3 in DNA: TGTGCCAGCAGTTACTGGACACCACCTCGCAATCAGCCCCAGCATTTT. Protein: CASSYWTPPRNQPQHF. Complete variable domain (other parts from reference TRBV28 and TRBJ1-5): DVKVTQSSRYLVKRTGEKVFLECVQDMDHENMFWYRQDPGLGLRLIYFSYDVKMKEKGDIPEGYSVSREKKERFSLILESASTNQTSMYLCASSYWTPPRNQPQHFGDGTRLSIL.

This clone was detected only once. This chain links TRBV5-1 with TRBJ1-3; 9 bases are shared with TRBD1. Trimming took 4 bases from V and 2 from J; bases not matched to a gene: 7. Germline lookup yields CDR1 SGHRS and CDR2 YFSETQ. The CDR3 totals 16 residues. CDR3 DNA sequence: TGCGCCAGCAGCATCGGGACAGGGCTTACTGGAAACACCATATATTTT. Translating gives CASSIGTGLTGNTIYF. Full variable domain (remainder filled in from reference TRBV5-1 and TRBJ1-3): KAGVTQTPRYLIKTRGQQVTLSCSPISGHRSVSWYQQTPGQGLQFLFEYFSETQRNKGNFPGRFSGRQFSNSRSEMNVSTLELGDSALYLCASSIGTGLTGNTIYFGEGSWLTVV.

About this clone: At one of its ends the junction is not consistent with the germline gene, which may arise from a read error. This chain joins TRBV10-3 and TRBJ1-1; D is uncertain. The CDR3 runs 16 residues. Germline lookup yields CDR1 ENHRY and CDR2 SYGVKD. The CDR3 coding sequence is TGTGCCAGCAGTTACTCGTTTACCGGTATTGGCACTGAAGCTTTCTTT. Protein: CASSYSFTGIGTEAFF.